The 23 T cell receptor beta chains presented below share a single source sample, sequenced in a study of blood T cell repertoires in COVID-19. Data came from immunoSEQ multiplex PCR; TCRdb stores just in-frame clones and leaves some out. The profile shows roughly 60,000 clones, about nine tenths of them singletons. Sequences were obtained from peripheral blood. The receptors here all came from a human donor with acute or convalescent COVID-19. The donor label of this sample is uncertain.

The DNA for the CDR3 is TGTGCCAGCAGTTACTCGAACGGGAATGAGCAGTTCTTC. It yields the protein CASSYSNGNEQFF. The chain uses TRBV6-5 and TRBJ2-1, with D unclear. Trimming shortened V by 0 bases and J by 7 bases, and 7 bases separated the two germline ends. Germline V gene lookup returns CDR1 MNHEY and CDR2 SVGAGI. The CDR3 is 13 residues long.

This clone was seen only once. The chain has TRBV5-1 and TRBJ2-1, with TRBD1 as a possible D gene (7 bases). This CDR3 comprises 13 residues. The germline CDR1 and CDR2 sequences are SGHRS and YFSETQ. V shed 4 bases and J shed 7 bases, with 12 bases lying between them. CDR3 DNA sequence: TGCGCCAGCAGCCCGACAGGGAGGAATGAGCAGTTCTTC. This encodes CASSPTGRNEQFF.

The J gene is TRBJ2-7, the V gene TRBV2, with 7 bases lining up with TRBD1. The germline V gene encodes CDR1 SNHLY and CDR2 FYNNEI. The junction had 3 bases not matched to a gene; V was cut back by 4 bases and J by 3 bases. The CDR3 is 13 residues long. CDR3 DNA sequence: TGTGCCAGCAGTGCGGGACAGATCTACGAGCAGTACTTC. It specifies CASSAGQIYEQYF.

DNA for the CDR3: TGCAGCGTTGAAGATCCCGAGAAGCAGTTCTTC. Its translation: CSVEDPEKQFF. This sequence joins TRBV29-1 and TRBJ2-1; D is ambiguous. This CDR3 spans 11 amino acids. Trimming cost V 0 bases and J 11 bases, with 8 bases left between them. Germline loops: CDR1 SQVTM, CDR2 ANQGSEA.

The chain recombines TRBV12-3 or TRBV12-4 with TRBJ1-2; a weak D match, TRBD1 (5 bases). V was shortened by 0 bases and J by 6 bases, with 8 bases between the two germline ends. The CDR3 runs to 13 residues. The CDR3 nucleotides are TGTGCCAGCAGTTTAGCCGGAGGGGATGGCTACACCTTC. This gives the protein CASSLAGGDGYTF.

The V call is TRBV7-9, the J call TRBJ2-5; 11 bases line up with TRBD2. CDR1 and CDR2 from the germline V gene are SEHNR and FQNEAQ (reference sequence). The CDR3 has 16 amino acids. The junction had 7 bases not matched to a gene; V was cut back by 5 bases and J by 2 bases. The CDR3 nucleotides are TGTGCCAGCAGCATCGGGACTAGCGGACTACAAGAGACCCAGTACTTC. Protein: CASSIGTSGLQETQYF.

The V call is TRBV29-1, the J call TRBJ2-2; D may be TRBD2 (7 bases). Germline assignment: CDR1 SQVTM and CDR2 ANQGSEA. The V end lost 7 bases, the J end lost 3 bases, and 18 bases lay between the germline ends. The CDR3 is 15 residues long. The CDR3 is CSGGGGATDTGELFF. The CDR3 bases are TGCAGCGGGGGCGGGGGCGCGACTGACACCGGGGAGCTGTTTTTT.

This chain links TRBV18 with TRBJ1-3; D is undetermined. Trimming stripped 6 bases from V and 0 bases from J, with 12 bases between. This CDR3 comprises 15 residues. CDR1 and CDR2 (germline): KGHSH, LQKENI. CDR3 DNA: TGTGCCAGCTCTGCGCTCCGAAGCTCTGGAAACACCATATATTTT. This sequence encodes CASSALRSSGNTIYF.

This chain connects TRBV6-5 to TRBJ2-7; 8 bases are a match to TRBD1. V lost 7 bases to trimming and J lost 2 bases; unmatched junction nucleotides: 10. The CDR3 runs 15 residues. Germline values: CDR1 MNHEY, CDR2 SVGAGI. CDR3 residues: CASTLDRGPPYEQYV. The CDR3 DNA reads as TGTGCCAGCACCCTAGACAGGGGACCTCCCTACGAGCAGTACGTC.

This clone was seen only a few times. The rearrangement links TRBV4-2 to TRBJ2-5; 9 nucleotides match TRBD2. Germline V gene lookup returns CDR1 LGHNA and CDR2 YNFKEQ. V was pared by 4 bases and J by 1 base, with 7 bases of the junction left unmatched. This CDR3 is 16 amino acids long. CDR3 sequence: CASSPSVAGAQETQYF. The CDR3 DNA reads as TGTGCCAGCAGCCCCTCTGTAGCGGGAGCCCAAGAGACCCAGTACTTC.

The chain employs TRBV27 and TRBJ2-2; TRBD2 matches at 13 bases. The CDR3 sequence is 17 residues long. Per the germline V gene, CDR1 is MNHEY and CDR2 is SMNVEV (reference sequence). Trimming cost V 4 bases and J 9 bases; bases outside gene matches: 11. The CDR3 spells CASSSPALAGGPRELFF. In DNA form, the CDR3 reads TGTGCCAGCAGTTCCCCGGCACTAGCGGGAGGGCCCCGGGAGCTGTTTTTT.

This clone showed up just once. The rearrangement uses TRBV19 and TRBJ1-1; no definite D call. V shed 0 bases and J shed 0 bases, with 11 bases lying between them. This CDR3 has 16 residues. Germline lookup yields CDR1 LNHDA and CDR2 SQIVND (reference sequence). The CDR3 region has the DNA TGTGCCAGTAGTATAGATAGGCTTCAGGTGAACACTGAAGCTTTCTTT. This gives the protein CASSIDRLQVNTEAFF.

This clone was seen only once. This chain uses TRBV2 with TRBJ1-4; 9 nucleotides line up with TRBD1. Unmatched junction bases numbered 6, after V lost 3 bases and J lost 7 bases. The CDR3 is made up of 15 amino acids. CDR1 is SNHLY, CDR2 FYNNEI, per germline. CDR3 protein: CASSDPGQGFEKLFF. As DNA, the CDR3 is TGTGCCAGCAGTGATCCGGGACAGGGATTTGAAAAACTGTTTTTT.

This rearrangement joins TRBV3-1 (or the pseudogene TRBV3-2) to TRBJ2-7, with TRBD2 identical over 11 bases. The junction had 5 bases not matched to a gene; V was cut back by 1 base and J by 3 bases. Germline V gene lookup returns CDR1 LGHDT and CDR2 YNNKEL (reference sequence). The CDR3 sequence is 16 residues long. The DNA for the CDR3 is TGTGCCAGCAGCCAAGCGGTCACTAGCGGGAGCTACGAGCAGTACTTC. Translated, it gives CASSQAVTSGSYEQYF.

This sequence joins TRBV13 and TRBJ1-1; D not resolved. Between the trimmed V and J ends, which lost 0 bases and 1 base, there was a span of 6 bases. Germline V gene sequence: CDR1 PRHDT, CDR2 FYEKMQ (reference sequence). The CDR3 has 14 residues. CDR3 DNA: TGTGCCAGCAGCTTAGGGGGCGCGAACACTGAAGCTTTCTTT. This translates into CASSLGGANTEAFF.

The V call is TRBV6-5, the J call TRBJ1-2; 10 bases match TRBD1. Germline CDR1 MNHEY, CDR2 SVGAGI. J was trimmed by 6 bases and V by 8 bases; bases with no gene match: 3. The CDR3 length is 12 residues. The CDR3 here is CASVGTGDGYTF. In DNA, the CDR3 is TGTGCCAGCGTCGGGACAGGGGATGGCTACACCTTC.

This clone was recorded only once. This CDR3 reads CASSLLTGPYYGYTF. The CDR3 DNA follows: TGTGCCAGCAGCCTACTGACAGGGCCCTACTATGGCTACACCTTC. The V and J genes are TRBV14 and TRBJ1-2, with TRBD1 matching 7 bases. Germline V gene sequence: CDR1 SGHDN, CDR2 FVKESK. The CDR3 loop spans 15 amino acids. With 4 bases clipped from V and 3 bases from J, the junction kept 8 bases outside the gene matches. The whole variable domain, filled in from reference TRBV14 and TRBJ1-2, reads EAGVTQFPSHSVIEKGQTVTLRCDPISGHDNLYWYRRVMGKEIKFLLHFVKESKQDESGMPNNRFLAERTGGTYSTLKVQPAELEDSGVYFCASSLLTGPYYGYTFGSGTRLTVV.

This clone was detected only once. J is TRBJ1-6 and V is TRBV4-1; TRBD1 agrees at 9 bases. The CDR3 length is 17 residues. The germline V gene encodes CDR1 MGHRA and CDR2 YSYEKL. The V gene end was trimmed by 3 bases and the J gene end by 0 bases; junction bases not matched to a gene: 3. This CDR3 is CASSQGGQGSYNSPLHF. CDR3 DNA sequence: TGCGCCAGCAGCCAGGGGGGACAGGGCTCCTATAATTCACCCCTCCACTTT.

The chain is built from TRBV5-4 and TRBJ2-5; weak D call: TRBD1 (7 bases). Trimming pared 6 bases from V and 5 bases from J, leaving 20 bases between. Germline CDR1 is SGHNT and CDR2 is YYREEE (reference sequence). This CDR3 has 15 amino acids. Here the CDR3 DNA reads TGTGCCAGCACCCCTTACGGAGGGGGCGTGGAGACCCAGTACTTC. This gives the protein CASTPYGGGVETQYF.

In its sample, this clone was seen once. CDR3 nucleotides: TGTGCCAGCTCACCGGCTAGCGCGTTTACCTACAATGAGCAGTTCTTC. Protein: CASSPASAFTYNEQFF. This rearrangement joins TRBV18 to TRBJ2-1; perhaps TRBD2 as D (6 bases). Per germline, CDR1 KGHSH and CDR2 LQKENI. V was trimmed by 3 bases and J by 2 bases, leaving 14 bases between them. This CDR3 has 16 residues.

The V gene is TRBV9, the J gene TRBJ2-5; no firm D call. This CDR3 comprises 11 residues. Per the germline V gene, CDR1 is SGDLS and CDR2 is YYNGEE. The V end was cut by 3 bases, the J end by 4 bases, with 4 bases between. The CDR3 coding sequence is TGTGCCAGCAGCGATATAGAGACCCAGTACTTC. Protein product: CASSDIETQYF.

The chain recombines TRBV20-1 with TRBJ2-7; possible D gene TRBD2, 5 bases. Germline values: CDR1 DFQATT, CDR2 SNEGSKA (reference sequence). The CDR3 loop spans 14 amino acids. With 3 bases removed from V and 3 bases from J, the gap between germline ends came to 15 bases. CDR3 protein: CSASVSRDFYEQYF. The DNA for the CDR3 is TGCAGTGCTAGTGTTAGTCGGGATTTCTACGAGCAGTACTTC.

The chain uses TRBV19 and TRBJ2-7; tentatively, D is TRBD2 (6 bases). CDR1 is LNHDA, CDR2 SQIVND, per germline (reference sequence). The CDR3 runs to 14 residues. V lost 5 bases, J lost 2 bases, and 13 bases lay in between. The CDR3 loop is CASSSDYPPYEQYF. As DNA, the CDR3 is TGTGCCAGTAGTTCGGACTATCCTCCCTACGAGCAGTACTTC.